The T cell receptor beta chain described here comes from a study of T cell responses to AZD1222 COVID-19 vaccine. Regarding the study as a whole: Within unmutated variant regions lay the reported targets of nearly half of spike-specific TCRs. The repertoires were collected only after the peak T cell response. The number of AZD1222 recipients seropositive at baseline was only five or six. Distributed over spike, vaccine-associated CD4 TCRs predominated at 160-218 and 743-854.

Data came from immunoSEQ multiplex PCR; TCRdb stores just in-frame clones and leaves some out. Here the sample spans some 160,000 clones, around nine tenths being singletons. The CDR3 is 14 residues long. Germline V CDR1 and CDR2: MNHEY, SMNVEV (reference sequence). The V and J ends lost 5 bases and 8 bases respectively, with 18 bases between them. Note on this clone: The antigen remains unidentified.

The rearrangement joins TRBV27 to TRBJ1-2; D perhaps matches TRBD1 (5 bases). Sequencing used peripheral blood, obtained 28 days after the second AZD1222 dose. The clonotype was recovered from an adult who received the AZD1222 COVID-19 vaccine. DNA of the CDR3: TGTGCCAGCAGTGCCCTCCGGGAGGGACCAGGCTACACCTTC. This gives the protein CASSALREGPGYTF.